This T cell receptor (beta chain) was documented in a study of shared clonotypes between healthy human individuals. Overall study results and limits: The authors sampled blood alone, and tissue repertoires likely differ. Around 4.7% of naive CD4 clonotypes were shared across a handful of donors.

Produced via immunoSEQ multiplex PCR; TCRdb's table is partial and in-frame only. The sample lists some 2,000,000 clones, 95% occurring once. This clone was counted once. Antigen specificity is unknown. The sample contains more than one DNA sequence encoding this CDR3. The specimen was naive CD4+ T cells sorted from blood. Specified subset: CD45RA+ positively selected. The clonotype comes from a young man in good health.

This CDR3 reads CASSPGDTSSYEQYF. The DNA for the CDR3 is TGTGCCAGCTCACCAGGGGACACCAGCTCCTACGAGCAGTACTTC. V is TRBV18 and J is TRBJ2-7; tentatively, D is TRBD1 (6 bases). Trimming took 2 bases from V and 0 from J, leaving 11 bases between them. This CDR3 is 15 amino acids long. The V gene's germline CDR1 is KGHSH and CDR2 LQKENI.